These 21 T cell receptor beta chains were all obtained from the same sample, sequenced in a study of cytomegalovirus exposure and HLA in healthy donors. Primers: 60 Vbeta forward and 13 Jbeta reverse. The protocol was immunoSEQ multiplex PCR, while the TCRdb copy is restricted to in-frame clones and leaves out a portion. The top ten hold about 9.1% of the sample, which has roughly 150,000 clones, 70% to 80% seen once. Sequencing was carried out using PBMCs. The receptors derive from a man younger than 30 in good health and CMV-seropositive.

This sequence joins TRBV4-2 and TRBJ2-1; 8 bases agree with TRBD1. The CDR3 sequence is 15 residues long. CDR1 is LGHNA and CDR2 is YNFKEQ in the germline V gene. Trimming at V came to 0 bases and at J to 4 bases, leaving 2 bases not matched to a gene. The chain's CDR3 is CASSQEDRGYNEQFF. DNA of the CDR3: TGTGCCAGCAGCCAAGAAGACAGGGGATACAATGAGCAGTTCTTC.

The CDR3: CASSLEATTNYGYTF. The CDR3 DNA reads as TGCGCCAGCAGCTTGGAGGCGACAACTAACTATGGCTACACCTTC. The gene calls are TRBV5-1 and TRBJ1-2; D ambiguous. V lost 0 bases and J lost 0, with 9 bases in between. CDR3 length: 15 amino acids. Germline V lookup: CDR1 SGHRS, CDR2 YFSETQ.

The V and J genes are TRBV7-6 and TRBJ1-1; weak D call: TRBD1 (5 bases). The germline V and J ends were trimmed by 5 bases and 1 base, with 8 bases remaining between them. The germline gives CDR1 SGHVS, CDR2 FNYEAQ. CDR3 length equals 13 residues. The CDR3 sequence is CASSLTENTEAFF. The CDR3 nucleotides read TGTGCCAGCAGCCTGACAGAGAACACTGAAGCTTTCTTT.

This sequence joins TRBV6-6 and TRBJ2-1; D call uncertain. The V gene lost 3 bases and the J gene lost 4 bases, with 7 bases spanning the gap. This CDR3 region has 13 residues. Germline V gives CDR1 MNHNY, CDR2 SVGAGI (reference sequence). Written as DNA, the CDR3 is TGTGCCAGCAGTTATACCGGGTACAATGAGCAGTTCTTC. It encodes CASSYTGYNEQFF.

As for this clone: Other DNA sequences within the sample encode an identical CDR3. The rearrangement uses TRBV5-4 and TRBJ2-7; no clear D. V was pared by 4 bases and J by 4 bases, with 15 bases between. Germline CDR1 is SGHNT and CDR2 is YYREEE (reference sequence). The CDR3 has 14 residues. CDR3 sequence reads: CASSAAGLGYEQYF. The CDR3 region has the DNA TGTGCCAGCAGCGCGGCCGGCCTTGGATACGAGCAGTACTTC.

The V and J genes are TRBV19 and TRBJ2-5, with a tentative D call TRBD1 (6 bases). The germline gives CDR1 LNHDA, CDR2 SQIVND (reference sequence). With 5 bases removed from V and 4 bases from J, the gap between germline ends came to 11 bases. The CDR3 consists of 13 residues. CDR3 sequence: CASSQTGPETQYF. The CDR3 DNA sequence: TGTGCCAGTAGTCAAACAGGGCCAGAGACCCAGTACTTC.

This clone came up a few times. One end of the junction is discordant with germline, which a read error may explain. The rearrangement joins TRBV6-5 to TRBJ1-5; perhaps TRBD1 as D (6 bases). CDR1 is MNHEY, CDR2 SVGAGI, per germline. The CDR3 sequence is 13 residues long. The CDR3 DNA is TGTGCCACCAGTAGGGGGGGCCATCAGCCCCAGCATTTT. It is translated as CATSRGGHQPQHF.

The J gene is TRBJ1-1, the V gene TRBV7-6; D might be TRBD1 (5 bases). V lost 5 bases and J lost 0, with 13 bases in between. Germline CDR1 SGHVS, CDR2 FNYEAQ. The CDR3 has 15 amino acids. This CDR3 is CASSPRQGMNTEAFF. The CDR3 bases are TGTGCCAGCAGCCCCCGTCAGGGTATGAACACTGAAGCTTTCTTT.

This sequence joins TRBV2 and TRBJ2-5; the match to TRBD1 covers 10 bases. The J call may be faulty, since TRBJ2-7 better matches the DNA end. The CDR3 length is 14 residues. Germline V gives CDR1 SNHLY, CDR2 FYNNEI. The CDR3 spells CASKGDRGSYEQYF. Written as DNA, the CDR3 is TGTGCCAGCAAGGGGGACAGGGGCTCCTACGAGCAGTACTTC.

V is TRBV25-1 and J is TRBJ1-1, with TRBD1 identical over 7 bases. Trimming took 4 bases from V and 4 from J; bases not matched to a gene: 3. The CDR3 has 13 amino acids. CDR1 and CDR2 from the germline V gene are MGHDK and SYGVNS. CDR3 sequence (DNA): TGTGCCAGCAGTGTAGGGGGCGGCACTGAAGCTTTCTTT. Translating gives CASSVGGGTEAFF.

J is TRBJ2-7 and V is TRBV11-2; TRBD2 matches at 7 bases. The ends lost 5 bases at V and 2 bases at J; junction bases unmatched: 6. CDR1 and CDR2 (germline): SGHAT, FQNNGV. This CDR3 has 14 residues. CDR3 nucleotides: TGTGCCAGCAGCCCAGCGGGAAGAACCTACGAGCAGTACTTC. It specifies CASSPAGRTYEQYF.

The chain joins TRBV1 to TRBJ2-5; no DNA check was done on the table's D call, TRBD1. The J call may be in error: the DNA end matches TRBJ2-7 better. TRBV1 is a documented pseudogene. The CDR3 totals 10 residues. The DNA for the CDR3 is TGCACCAAACAGGGTTACGAGCAGTACTTC. Protein: CTKQGYEQYF.

V gene TRBV7-9 combines with J gene TRBJ1-2, with D possibly being TRBD1 (6 bases). V was clipped by 5 bases and J by 5 bases, with 18 bases between them. The CDR3 is 15 amino acids. The V gene's germline CDR1 is SEHNR and CDR2 FQNEAQ (reference sequence). CDR3 DNA: TGTGCCAGCAGCCCGACAGGTTGGGTGGAGTATGGCTACACCTTC. It codes for CASSPTGWVEYGYTF.

A note on this clone: No conserved phenylalanine or tryptophan ends this CDR3, so it is likely a read error. The chain links TRBV23-1 to TRBJ1-6, with 10 bases fitting TRBD1. TRBV23-1 is given ORF status, its function remaining uncertain. CDR3 length: 18 amino acids. V dropped 3 bases and J dropped 2; count of bases not matched to a gene: 7. The chain's CDR3 is CASSHGDRGRPYNSPLHL. The CDR3 region has the DNA TGCGCCAGCAGTCACGGGGACAGGGGTAGGCCCTATAATTCACCCCTCCACCTT.

Notes on this clone: Additional DNA sequences in this sample encode the identical CDR3. This chain uses TRBV29-1 with TRBJ1-1, with unresolved D. The V end lost 2 bases, the J end lost 0 bases, and 7 bases lay between the germline ends. CDR3 length equals 13 residues. Germline V CDR1 and CDR2: SQVTM, ANQGSEA. The CDR3, as DNA: TGCAGCGTTGAAAGCGGACTGAACACTGAAGCTTTCTTT. This codes for CSVESGLNTEAFF.

The gene calls are TRBV7-8 and TRBJ2-7; possible D gene TRBD2, 5 bases. Germline CDR1 and CDR2: SGHVS and FQNEAQ. This CDR3 is built from 15 residues. V was trimmed by 5 bases and J by 2 bases, leaving 16 bases between them. The CDR3 region is CASSPGGVFPYEQYF. CDR3 sequence (DNA): TGTGCCAGCAGCCCCGGAGGTGTATTCCCCTACGAGCAGTACTTC.

The chain carries TRBV4-3 and TRBJ1-3; D is uncertain. Germline CDR1 and CDR2: LGHNA and YSLEER. The CDR3 spans 15 residues. Trimming took 0 bases from V and 2 from J, leaving 8 bases between them. The CDR3 nucleotides are TGCGCCAGCAGCCAAGACAGGTACCCTGGAAACACCATATATTTT. As protein: CASSQDRYPGNTIYF.

This clone occurred a few times. The gene calls are TRBV27 and TRBJ2-7, with a tentative D call TRBD1 (5 bases). The CDR3 extends over 14 amino acids. The germline V gene encodes CDR1 MNHEY and CDR2 SMNVEV (reference sequence). Deletions cut 7 bases from V and 3 bases from J, with 16 bases between. In DNA, the CDR3 is TGTGCCAGCATGGAAAGGGGTATGTACTACGAGCAGTACTTC. As protein: CASMERGMYYEQYF.

The chain employs TRBV6-5 and TRBJ1-1; D is ambiguous. Germline V gene sequence: CDR1 MNHEY, CDR2 SVGAGI. The CDR3 totals 14 residues. Trimming shortened V by 5 bases and J by 1 base, and 11 bases separated the two germline ends. CDR3 coding DNA: TGTGCCAGCAGTGTCGACGGAGGGAACACTGAAGCTTTCTTT. It is translated as CASSVDGGNTEAFF.

The rearrangement uses TRBV5-4 and TRBJ2-2; D not certain. Germline CDR1 is SGHNT and CDR2 is YYREEE (reference sequence). With 2 bases removed from V and 3 bases from J, the gap between germline ends came to 5 bases. CDR3 size: 13 residues. The CDR3 sequence: CASSLQDTGELFF. Written as DNA, the CDR3 is TGTGCCAGCAGCTTACAAGACACCGGGGAGCTGTTTTTT.

The genes are TRBV6-4 and TRBJ1-5, with D possibly TRBD1 on 5 matching bases. The V gene's germline CDR1 is MRHNA and CDR2 SNTAGT. V lost 4 bases and J lost 15, with 13 bases in between. The CDR3 covers 11 residues. The CDR3 DNA follows: TGTGCCAGCAGTGGGGCTCTGGGGGGGCATTTT. Its translation: CASSGALGGHF.